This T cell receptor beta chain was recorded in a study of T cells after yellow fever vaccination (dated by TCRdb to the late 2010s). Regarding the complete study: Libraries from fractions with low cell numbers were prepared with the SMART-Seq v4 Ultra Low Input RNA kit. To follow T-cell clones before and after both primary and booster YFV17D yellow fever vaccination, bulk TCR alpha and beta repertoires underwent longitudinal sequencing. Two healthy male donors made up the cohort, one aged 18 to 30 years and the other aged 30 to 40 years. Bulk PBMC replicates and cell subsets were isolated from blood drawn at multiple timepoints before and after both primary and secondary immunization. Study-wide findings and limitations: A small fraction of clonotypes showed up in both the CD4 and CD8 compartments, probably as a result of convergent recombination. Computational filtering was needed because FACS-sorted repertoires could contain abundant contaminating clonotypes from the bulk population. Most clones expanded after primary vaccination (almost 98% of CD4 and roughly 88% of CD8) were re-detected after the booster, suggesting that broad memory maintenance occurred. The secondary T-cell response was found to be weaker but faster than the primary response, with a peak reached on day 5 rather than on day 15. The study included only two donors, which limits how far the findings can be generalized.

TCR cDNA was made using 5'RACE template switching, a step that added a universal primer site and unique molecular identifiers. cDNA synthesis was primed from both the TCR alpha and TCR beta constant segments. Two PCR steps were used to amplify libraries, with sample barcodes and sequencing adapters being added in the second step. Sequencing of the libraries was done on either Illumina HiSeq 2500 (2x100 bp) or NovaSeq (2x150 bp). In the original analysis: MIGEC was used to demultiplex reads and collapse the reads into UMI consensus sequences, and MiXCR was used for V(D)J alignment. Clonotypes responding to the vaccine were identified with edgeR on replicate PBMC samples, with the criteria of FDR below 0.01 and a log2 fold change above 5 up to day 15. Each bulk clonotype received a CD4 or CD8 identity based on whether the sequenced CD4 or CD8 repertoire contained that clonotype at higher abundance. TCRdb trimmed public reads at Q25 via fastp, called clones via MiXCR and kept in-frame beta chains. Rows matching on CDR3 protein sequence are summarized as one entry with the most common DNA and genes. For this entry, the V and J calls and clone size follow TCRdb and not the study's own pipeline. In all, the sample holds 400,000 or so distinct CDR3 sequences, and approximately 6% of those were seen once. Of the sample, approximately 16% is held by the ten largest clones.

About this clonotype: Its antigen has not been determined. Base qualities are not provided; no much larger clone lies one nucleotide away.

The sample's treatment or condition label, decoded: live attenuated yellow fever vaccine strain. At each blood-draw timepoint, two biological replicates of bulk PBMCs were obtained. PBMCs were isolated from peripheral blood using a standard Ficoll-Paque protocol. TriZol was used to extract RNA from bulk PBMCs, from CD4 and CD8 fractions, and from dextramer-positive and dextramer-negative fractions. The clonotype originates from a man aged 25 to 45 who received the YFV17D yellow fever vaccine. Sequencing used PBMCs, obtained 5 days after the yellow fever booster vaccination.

The CDR3 in this case is CASSQSVSNTGELFF. In nucleotide form, the sequence is TGTGCCAGCAGCCAAAGCGTGTCGAACACCGGGGAGCTGTTTTTT. The chain was built from TRBV3-1 and TRBJ2-2; no D segment can be confidently identified. Trimming takes 2 bases from V and 0 bases from J, and the germline ends sit 7 bases apart. The germline V gene (reference sequence) sets CDR1 to LGHDT and CDR2 to YNNKEL. From the cysteine up to the phenylalanine, the CDR3 has a length of 15 residues. Only the CDR3 part of the read is kept: 45 bases, read in frame from the first base.